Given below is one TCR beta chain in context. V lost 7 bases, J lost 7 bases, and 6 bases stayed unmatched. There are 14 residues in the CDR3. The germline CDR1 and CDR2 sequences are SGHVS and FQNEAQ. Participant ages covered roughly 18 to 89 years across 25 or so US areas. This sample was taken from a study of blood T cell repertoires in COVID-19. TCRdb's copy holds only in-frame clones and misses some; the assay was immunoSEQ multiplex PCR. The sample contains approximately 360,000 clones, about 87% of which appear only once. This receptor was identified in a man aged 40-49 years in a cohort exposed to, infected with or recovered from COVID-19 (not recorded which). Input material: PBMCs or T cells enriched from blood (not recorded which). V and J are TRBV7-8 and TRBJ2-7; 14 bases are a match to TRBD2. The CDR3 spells CASTPGLAGVEQYF. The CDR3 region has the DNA TGTGCCAGCACCCCGGGACTAGCGGGAGTGGAGCAGTACTTC.